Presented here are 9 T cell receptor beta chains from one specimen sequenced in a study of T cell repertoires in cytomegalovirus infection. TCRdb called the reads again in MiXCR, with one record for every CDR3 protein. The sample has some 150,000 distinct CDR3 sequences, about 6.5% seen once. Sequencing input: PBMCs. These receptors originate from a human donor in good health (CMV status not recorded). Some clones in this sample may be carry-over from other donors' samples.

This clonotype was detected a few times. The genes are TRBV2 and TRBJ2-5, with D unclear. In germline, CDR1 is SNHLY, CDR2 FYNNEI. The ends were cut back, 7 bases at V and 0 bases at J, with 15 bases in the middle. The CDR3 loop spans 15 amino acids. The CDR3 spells CASILTASYQETQYF. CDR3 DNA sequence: TGTGCCAGCATACTGACTGCCTCCTACCAAGAGACCCAGTACTTC.

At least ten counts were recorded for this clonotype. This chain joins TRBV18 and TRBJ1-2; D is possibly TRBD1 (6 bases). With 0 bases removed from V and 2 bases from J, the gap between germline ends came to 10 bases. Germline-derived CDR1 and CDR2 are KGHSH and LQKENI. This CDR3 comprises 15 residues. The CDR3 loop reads CASSPPAGTNYGYTF. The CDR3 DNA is TGTGCCAGCTCACCACCGGCAGGGACAAACTATGGCTACACCTTC.

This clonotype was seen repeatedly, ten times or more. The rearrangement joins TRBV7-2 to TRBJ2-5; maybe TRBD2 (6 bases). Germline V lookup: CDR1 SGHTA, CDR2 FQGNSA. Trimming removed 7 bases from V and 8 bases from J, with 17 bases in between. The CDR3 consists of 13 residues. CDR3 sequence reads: CASTISGQGTQYF. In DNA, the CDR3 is TGTGCCAGCACCATAAGCGGGCAAGGAACCCAGTACTTC.

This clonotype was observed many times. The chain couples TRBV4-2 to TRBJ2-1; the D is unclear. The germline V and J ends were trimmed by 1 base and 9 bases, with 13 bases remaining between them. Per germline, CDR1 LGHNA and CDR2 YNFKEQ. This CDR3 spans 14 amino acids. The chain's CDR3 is CASSQVGGSVEQFF. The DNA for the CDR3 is TGTGCCAGCAGCCAAGTCGGTGGGTCAGTTGAGCAGTTCTTC.

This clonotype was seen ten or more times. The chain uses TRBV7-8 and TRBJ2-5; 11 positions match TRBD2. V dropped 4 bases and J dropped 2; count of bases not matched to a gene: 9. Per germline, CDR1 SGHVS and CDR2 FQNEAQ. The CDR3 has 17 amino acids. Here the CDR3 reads CASSSKPTSGAQETQYF. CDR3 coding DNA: TGTGCCAGCAGCTCCAAACCGACTAGCGGGGCGCAAGAGACCCAGTACTTC.

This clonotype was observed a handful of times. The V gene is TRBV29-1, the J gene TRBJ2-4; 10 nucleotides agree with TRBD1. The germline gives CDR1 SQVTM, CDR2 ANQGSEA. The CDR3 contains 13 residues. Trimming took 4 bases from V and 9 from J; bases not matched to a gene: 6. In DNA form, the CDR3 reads TGCAGCGTTGGGGACAGGGGAGAGGGCATTCAGTACTTC. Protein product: CSVGDRGEGIQYF.

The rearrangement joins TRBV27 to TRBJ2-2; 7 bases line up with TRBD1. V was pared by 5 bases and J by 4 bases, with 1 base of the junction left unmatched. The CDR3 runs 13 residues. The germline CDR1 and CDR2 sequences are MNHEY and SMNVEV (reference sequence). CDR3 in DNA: TGTGCCAGCAGTGACAGGGTCACCGGGGAGCTGTTTTTT. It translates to CASSDRVTGELFF.

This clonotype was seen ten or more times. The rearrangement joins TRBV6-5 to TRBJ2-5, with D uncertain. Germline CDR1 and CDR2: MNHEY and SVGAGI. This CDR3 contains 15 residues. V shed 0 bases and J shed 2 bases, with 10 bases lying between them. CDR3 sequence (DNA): TGTGCCAGCAGTTACTCGACGGCTAGTCAAGAGACCCAGTACTTC. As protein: CASSYSTASQETQYF.

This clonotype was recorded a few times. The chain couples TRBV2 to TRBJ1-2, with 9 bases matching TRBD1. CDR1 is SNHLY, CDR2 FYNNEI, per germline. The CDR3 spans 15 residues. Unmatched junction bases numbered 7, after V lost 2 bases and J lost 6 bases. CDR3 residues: CASSESGTGLDGYTF. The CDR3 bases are TGTGCCAGCAGTGAATCGGGGACAGGGCTAGATGGCTACACCTTC. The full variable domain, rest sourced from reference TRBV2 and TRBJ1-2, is EPEVTQTPSHQVTQMGQEVILRCVPISNHLYFYWYRQILGQKVEFLVSFYNNEISEKSEIFDDQFSVERPDGSNFTLKIRSTKLEDSAMYFCASSESGTGLDGYTFGSGTRLTVV.